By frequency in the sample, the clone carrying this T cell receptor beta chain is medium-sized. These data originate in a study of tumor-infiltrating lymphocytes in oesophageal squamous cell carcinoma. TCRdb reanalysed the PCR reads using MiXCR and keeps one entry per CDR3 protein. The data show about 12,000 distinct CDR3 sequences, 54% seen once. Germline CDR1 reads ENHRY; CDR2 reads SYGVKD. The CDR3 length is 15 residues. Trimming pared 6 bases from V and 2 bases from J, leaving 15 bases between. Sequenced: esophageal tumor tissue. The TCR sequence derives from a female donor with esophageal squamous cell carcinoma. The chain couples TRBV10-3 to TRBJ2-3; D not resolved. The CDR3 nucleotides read TGTGCCATCAGGGATATTATGGGAAACACAGATACGCAGTATTTT. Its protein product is CAIRDIMGNTDTQYF.